A single sample gave rise to the 21 T cell receptor beta chains below, sequenced in a study of blood T cell repertoires in COVID-19. The repertoire was sequenced with immunoSEQ multiplex PCR; TCRdb's copy has only in-frame clones and lacks some. Seen here are 45,000 or so clones, about 85% observed once, and the top ten hold 25% to 35%. Material for sequencing was peripheral blood. The receptors stem from an elderly woman with acute or convalescent COVID-19.

V and J are TRBV29-1 and TRBJ2-1, with 15 bases identical to TRBD2. The CDR3 is made up of 14 amino acids. V shed 7 bases and J 7 bases; nucleotides not matched to a gene: 5. CDR1 and CDR2 from the germline V gene are SQVTM and ANQGSEA. The CDR3 protein is CSAGLAGGRNEQFF. For the CDR3, the DNA is TGCAGCGCGGGACTAGCGGGAGGAAGAAATGAGCAGTTCTTC.

The rearrangement uses TRBV11-2 and TRBJ1-4, with 8 bases matching TRBD1. J gave up 4 bases and V 1 base, and 2 bases lay outside the gene matches. The CDR3 length is 15 residues. Germline V gene lookup returns CDR1 SGHAT and CDR2 FQNNGV. The chain's CDR3 is CASSLGTGRNEKLFF. The CDR3 nucleotides read TGTGCCAGCAGCTTAGGGACAGGGCGTAATGAAAAACTGTTTTTT.

The CDR3 nucleotides read TGTGCCAGCAGCTTACAGGGGACGCAGTACTTC. It codes for CASSLQGTQYF. The V call is TRBV7-6, the J call TRBJ2-7, with a weak D call TRBD1 (6 bases). Looked up from germline, CDR1 is SGHVS and CDR2 is FNYEAQ. V dropped 2 bases and J dropped 9 bases, with 8 bases sitting between them. The CDR3 contains 11 residues.

V gene TRBV4-1 combines with J gene TRBJ1-2; possibly TRBD1 for D (5 bases). The length of the CDR3 is 15 residues. V was pared by 0 bases and J by 4 bases, with 12 bases between. CDR1 MGHRA and CDR2 YSYEKL come from the germline V gene. CDR3 in amino acids: CASSQERGGIYGYTF. The CDR3 bases are TGCGCCAGCAGCCAAGAACGCGGGGGGATCTATGGCTACACCTTC.

This sequence joins TRBV11-2 and TRBJ2-7; TRBD2 matches at 12 bases. V lost 6 bases, J lost 7 bases, and 10 bases stayed unmatched. The CDR3 loop spans 15 amino acids. Germline lookup yields CDR1 SGHAT and CDR2 FQNNGV. The CDR3 sequence: CASSTTSGRLGEQYF. CDR3 nucleotides: TGTGCCAGCAGTACCACTAGCGGGAGGCTGGGGGAGCAGTACTTC.

The V gene is TRBV5-8, the J gene TRBJ2-7, with 8 nucleotides matching TRBD1. Losses at the gene ends were 4 bases for V and 9 bases for J; bases not matched to a gene: 9. The CDR3 loop spans 13 amino acids. Germline values: CDR1 SGHTS, CDR2 YDEGEE. Here the CDR3 DNA reads TGTGCCAGCAGCCGACAGGGGCACGGAGTGCAGTACTTC. It specifies CASSRQGHGVQYF.

The rearrangement uses TRBV7-2 and TRBJ2-3; a weak D match, TRBD2 (5 bases). The V gene's germline CDR1 is SGHTA and CDR2 FQGNSA. Trimming shortened V by 0 bases and J by 0 bases, and 10 bases separated the two germline ends. This CDR3 is 16 amino acids long. This CDR3 is CASSLAALASTDTQYF. The CDR3 region has the DNA TGTGCCAGCAGCTTAGCAGCGCTAGCAAGCACAGATACGCAGTATTTT.

This chain uses TRBV14 with TRBJ2-2; 10 bases fit TRBD2. The CDR3 is 15 amino acids. Germline V gene data show CDR1 as SGHDN and CDR2 as FVKESK. V was clipped by 4 bases and J by 6 bases; unmatched bases: 5. CDR3 sequence reads: CASSRLAGDAGELFF. The CDR3 DNA follows: TGTGCCAGCAGCCGGCTAGCGGGAGATGCCGGGGAGCTGTTTTTT.

V usage is TRBV20-1 and J usage is TRBJ2-1; 14 nucleotides line up with TRBD2. The CDR3 extends over 15 amino acids. CDR1 and CDR2 (germline): DFQATT, SNEGSKA (reference sequence). V trimming: 3 bases; J trimming: 12 bases; junction bases outside the gene matches: 10. CDR3: CSASEGLAGAKGQFF. Here the CDR3 DNA reads TGCAGTGCTAGTGAGGGACTAGCGGGAGCAAAAGGGCAGTTCTTC.

The V call is TRBV30, the J call TRBJ1-1, with D unresolved. The CDR3 is 13 residues long. Trimming took off 3 bases at V and 1 base at J, with 9 bases between the two ends. Per germline, CDR1 GTSNPN and CDR2 SVGIG (reference sequence). This CDR3 reads CAWREVTNTEAFF. The CDR3 nucleotides read TGTGCCTGGAGGGAGGTTACGAACACTGAAGCTTTCTTT.

The CDR3 region has the DNA TGTGCCAGCAGTAGGACAGGGGGTCAGCCCCAGCATTTT. Translating gives CASSRTGGQPQHF. This sequence joins TRBV12-3 or TRBV12-4 and TRBJ1-5, with 10 positions matching TRBD1. The CDR3 has 13 amino acids. Trimming cost V 5 bases and J 6 bases; bases outside gene matches: 1.

The CDR3 DNA reads TGTGCCAGCAGCCCCCCCGGGACTAGGGCCGGGGAGCTGTTTTTT. It specifies CASSPPGTRAGELFF. The chain combines TRBV7-8 with TRBJ2-2; 8 bases fit TRBD2. The CDR3 has 15 amino acids. The J segment lost 6 bases and the V segment lost 5 bases, leaving 8 bases of the junction unmatched. The germline V gene encodes CDR1 SGHVS and CDR2 FQNEAQ. Together with reference TRBV7-8 and TRBJ2-2, the CDR3 gives the full variable domain: GAGVSQSPRYKVAKRGQDVALRCDPISGHVSLFWYQQALGQGPEFLTYFQNEAQLDKSGLPSDRFFAERPEGSVSTLKIQRTQQEDSAVYLCASSPPGTRAGELFFGEGSRLTVL.

The gene calls are TRBV19 and TRBJ2-7; 9 nucleotides line up with TRBD1. The V gene end was trimmed by 4 bases and the J gene end by 2 bases; junction bases not matched to a gene: 15. This CDR3 region has 18 residues. Looked up from germline, CDR1 is LNHDA and CDR2 is SQIVND (reference sequence). In nucleotides, the CDR3 is TGTGCCAGTAGTAGATCCGGACAGGGGTCCACTTATCCCTACGAGCAGTACTTC. Translated: CASSRSGQGSTYPYEQYF.

The chain uses TRBV3-1 (or the pseudogene TRBV3-2) and TRBJ2-5; 9 bases line up with TRBD2. Germline lookup yields CDR1 LGHDT and CDR2 YNNKEL (reference sequence). Losses at the gene ends were 6 bases for V and 2 bases for J; bases not matched to a gene: 7. CDR3 length: 15 amino acids. CDR3 in DNA: TGTGCCAGCAGGTCCCTAGCGGGGACACAAGAGACCCAGTACTTC. It is translated as CASRSLAGTQETQYF.

In DNA form, the CDR3 reads TGTGCCAGCAGCTCGAGCGACAGGGACTACGAGCAGTACTTC. Amino acids: CASSSSDRDYEQYF. This chain uses TRBV11-2 with TRBJ2-7; TRBD1 agrees at 7 bases. The V gene's germline CDR1 is SGHAT and CDR2 FQNNGV. The CDR3 is made up of 14 amino acids. V shed 4 bases, J shed 3 bases, and the junction held 6 bases outside the gene matches. Using reference TRBV11-2 and TRBJ2-7 for the parts outside the CDR3, the full variable domain is EAGVAQSPRYKIIEKRQSVAFWCNPISGHATLYWYQQILGQGPKLLIQFQNNGVVDDSQLPKDRFSAERLKGVDSTLKIQPAKLEDSAVYLCASSSSDRDYEQYFGPGTRLTVT.

The chain is built from TRBV6-5 and TRBJ2-1; possible D gene TRBD1, 5 bases. The CDR3 is 15 residues long. The V end lost 5 bases, the J end lost 0 bases, and 11 bases lay between the germline ends. The germline V gene encodes CDR1 MNHEY and CDR2 SVGAGI. The CDR3 region is CASSLTQGSYNEQFF. The CDR3 bases are TGTGCCAGCAGTCTCACTCAGGGCTCCTACAATGAGCAGTTCTTC.

The J gene is TRBJ1-3, the V gene TRBV4-1; 7 positions match TRBD1. V lost 3 bases and J lost 0; bases outside the gene matches: 2. The germline CDR1 and CDR2 sequences are MGHRA and YSYEKL. This CDR3 comprises 15 residues. CDR3 loop: CASSQGQLSGNTIYF. In DNA form, the CDR3 reads TGCGCCAGCAGCCAGGGACAGCTCTCTGGAAACACCATATATTTT.

The sample holds a few counts of this clone. This chain joins TRBV19 and TRBJ2-2; TRBD2 might be the D (6 bases). Germline CDR1 is LNHDA and CDR2 is SQIVND (reference sequence). The CDR3 is 16 amino acids. V lost 5 bases, J lost 8 bases, and 21 bases lay in between. The CDR3 loop reads CASSRLAGSTLGELFF. DNA of the CDR3: TGTGCCAGTAGTCGATTGGCGGGAAGCACCCTAGGGGAGCTGTTTTTT.

The J gene is TRBJ2-1, the V gene TRBV6-2 or TRBV6-3, with D possibly being TRBD1 (5 bases). V gave up 0 bases and J gave up 14 bases, with 11 bases separating them. The CDR3 length is 12 residues. CDR1 is MNHEY and CDR2 is SVGEGT in the germline V gene. This CDR3 is CASSYSGLVEFF. For the CDR3, the DNA is TGTGCCAGCAGTTACTCGGGGCTAGTTGAGTTCTTC.

V and J are TRBV28 and TRBJ2-1; D call uncertain. From germline, CDR1 is MDHEN and CDR2 SYDVKM. The CDR3 has 11 residues. V lost 1 base and J 7 bases, leaving 2 bases between the germline ends. CDR3 sequence: CASSLLNEQFF. The CDR3 region has the DNA TGTGCCAGCAGTTTATTAAATGAGCAGTTCTTC.

The rearrangement uses TRBV20-1 and TRBJ2-7; TRBD1 agrees at 7 bases. The CDR3 has 11 residues. Looked up from germline, CDR1 is DFQATT and CDR2 is SNEGSKA (reference sequence). J lost 3 bases, V lost 4 bases, and 0 bases had no gene match. CDR3 sequence: CSATGGYEQYF. The CDR3 DNA follows: TGCAGTGCTACAGGGGGCTACGAGCAGTACTTC.